Shown below are 23 T cell receptor beta chains from a single sample sequenced in a study of OX40 agonist ivuxolimab in advanced cancers. Preparation of the library involved the immunoSEQ multiplex PCR assay. TCRdb retrieved this table from immuneACCESS and kept in-frame rearrangements only. Not all clones are present; in checked studies, unresolved V genes account for under half, and no reason is known for the remainder. For this sample there are about 26,000 clones; 70% to 90% appear just once. The ten largest make up roughly a fifth of the sample. This material consisted of CD4+ or CD8+ T cells sorted from blood, taken in a trial of the OX40 agonist ivuxolimab. These receptor sequences come from an adult with an advanced solid tumor such as melanoma, head and neck, liver or kidney cancer.

The V call is TRBV5-4, the J call TRBJ2-7, with 9 bases fitting TRBD2. The CDR3 is 13 residues long. After removal of 2 bases from V and 6 bases from J, the junction contained 3 bases not matched to a gene. Germline CDR1 reads SGHNT; CDR2 reads YYREEE (reference sequence). The CDR3 reads CASSLAGGLEQYF. CDR3 sequence (DNA): TGTGCCAGCAGCTTAGCGGGAGGTCTCGAGCAGTACTTC.

This chain connects TRBV10-3 to TRBJ1-5; 9 bases align to TRBD1. Germline CDR1 reads ENHRY; CDR2 reads SYGVKD. The V segment lost 6 bases and the J segment 5 bases; nucleotides outside the gene matches: 8. The CDR3 extends over 15 amino acids. CDR3 in amino acids: CAISMGTGLDQPQHF. CDR3 nucleotide sequence: TGTGCCATCAGCATGGGGACAGGGCTGGATCAGCCCCAGCATTTT.

The rearrangement uses TRBV2 and TRBJ2-1; 9 nucleotides agree with TRBD2. J lost 5 bases, V lost 6 bases, and 8 bases had no gene match. This CDR3 is 15 amino acids long. Per the germline V gene, CDR1 is SNHLY and CDR2 is FYNNEI. The CDR3 bases are TGTGCCAGCAGGGTACTAGCGGGTTCACACAATGAGCAGTTCTTC. This codes for CASRVLAGSHNEQFF.

V usage is TRBV19 and J usage is TRBJ2-7; TRBD1 matches at 10 bases. The CDR3 totals 17 residues. Germline CDR1 reads LNHDA; CDR2 reads SQIVND (reference sequence). After removal of 3 bases from V and 5 bases from J, the junction contained 13 bases not matched to a gene. CDR3 protein: CASSMDDGDRGFDEQYF. The CDR3 DNA reads TGTGCCAGTAGTATGGATGATGGGGACAGGGGATTCGACGAGCAGTACTTC.

V gene TRBV5-1 combines with J gene TRBJ2-5; D is perhaps TRBD2 (5 bases). The CDR3 sequence is 14 residues long. In germline, CDR1 is SGHRS, CDR2 YFSETQ. The germline V and J ends were trimmed by 3 bases and 3 bases, with 12 bases remaining between them. This chain's CDR3 is CASSSPGLEETQYF. The CDR3 region has the DNA TGCGCCAGCAGCTCCCCCGGACTTGAAGAGACCCAGTACTTC.

This chain joins TRBV4-1 and TRBJ1-2; the match to TRBD1 covers 9 bases. J gave up 5 bases and V 0 bases, and 10 bases lay outside the gene matches. CDR1 and CDR2 (germline): MGHRA, YSYEKL. The CDR3 consists of 17 residues. CDR3 nucleotides: TGCGCCAGCAGCCAAGAAGCTCGGGACAGGGTAAAATATGGCTACACCTTC. It specifies CASSQEARDRVKYGYTF.

This chain joins TRBV19 and TRBJ2-4; 10 bases line up with TRBD2. CDR3 length equals 20 residues. The trim removed 3 bases at V and 4 bases at J, leaving 18 bases unmatched. The germline gives CDR1 LNHDA, CDR2 SQIVND (reference sequence). The CDR3 is CASSIRQERIAGGRKNIQYF. In nucleotides, the CDR3 is TGTGCCAGTAGTATCCGACAGGAAAGGATAGCGGGAGGTCGGAAAAACATTCAGTACTTC.

V usage is TRBV4-1 and J usage is TRBJ2-1, with 8 bases lining up with TRBD2. V shed 0 bases and J 4 bases; nucleotides not matched to a gene: 11. The CDR3 spans 18 residues. CDR1 and CDR2 (germline): MGHRA, YSYEKL. CDR3 amino acids: CASSQDLLRLAGYNEQFF. For the CDR3, the DNA is TGCGCCAGCAGCCAAGATCTGCTGCGTCTAGCGGGTTACAATGAGCAGTTCTTC.

In its sample, this clone was seen once. The V and J genes are TRBV5-8 and TRBJ2-3; tentatively, D is TRBD1 (6 bases). Germline values: CDR1 SGHTS, CDR2 YDEGEE. Between the trimmed V and J ends, which lost 4 bases and 1 base, there was a span of 13 bases. The CDR3 totals 15 residues. The CDR3, as DNA: TGTGCCAGCAGCCCAGGACAGACAGGCACAGATACGCAGTATTTT. Residues: CASSPGQTGTDTQYF.

The chain couples TRBV7-6 to TRBJ1-6, with TRBD1 as a possible D gene (6 bases). Germline loops: CDR1 SGHVS, CDR2 FNYEAQ. Trimming left V 3 bases short and J 5 bases short, with 11 bases between. This CDR3 spans 15 amino acids. The CDR3 protein is CASSFRTDHNSPLHF. CDR3 nucleotides: TGTGCCAGCAGCTTCAGGACAGATCATAATTCACCCCTCCACTTT.

The rearrangement joins TRBV7-6 to TRBJ2-3, with unresolved D. Germline assignment: CDR1 SGHVS and CDR2 FNYEAQ. The CDR3 totals 13 residues. Trimming shortened V by 8 bases and J by 0 bases, and 9 bases separated the two germline ends. The CDR3 coding sequence is TGTGCCAGCCGGCTTTACAGCACAGATACGCAGTATTTT. Translation: CASRLYSTDTQYF. Looking up the rest from reference TRBV7-6 and TRBJ2-3 gives the full variable domain: GAGVSQSPRYKVTKRGQDVALRCDPISGHVSLYWYRQALGQGPEFLTYFNYEAQQDKSGLPNDRFSAERPEGSISTLTIQRTEQRDSAMYRCASRLYSTDTQYFGPGTRLTVL.

This sequence joins TRBV4-1 and TRBJ2-3; D possibly corresponds to TRBD1 (6 bases). The CDR3 spans 16 residues. Trimming pared 4 bases from V and 3 bases from J, leaving 17 bases between. Germline V lookup: CDR1 MGHRA, CDR2 YSYEKL. The CDR3 loop reads CASSRYRVAWTDTQYF. The CDR3, as DNA: TGCGCCAGCAGCCGTTACAGGGTGGCGTGGACAGATACGCAGTATTTT.

This chain links TRBV19 with TRBJ2-5; the match to TRBD2 covers 8 bases. The V segment lost 5 bases and the J segment 3 bases; nucleotides outside the gene matches: 8. The germline CDR1 and CDR2 sequences are LNHDA and SQIVND (reference sequence). CDR3 length equals 15 residues. The CDR3 DNA reads TGTGCCAGTAGTCCGGGGACTAGACAGAAAGAGACCCAGTACTTC. It translates to CASSPGTRQKETQYF. The variable domain in full, with the rest retrieved from reference TRBV19 and TRBJ2-5, is DGGITQSPKYLFRKEGQNVTLSCEQNLNHDAMYWYRQDPGQGLRLIYYSQIVNDFQKGDIAEGYSVSREKKESFPLTVTSAQKNPTAFYLCASSPGTRQKETQYFGPGTRLLVL.

The V gene is TRBV15, the J gene TRBJ2-1; TRBD1 matches 8 bases. The CDR3 loop spans 15 amino acids. The V gene's germline CDR1 is LNHNV and CDR2 YYDKDF (reference sequence). Germline trimming cut 5 bases from V and 3 bases from J; bases unmatched to any gene: 6. The CDR3 nucleotides read TGTGCCACCAGCCACGACAGGGGAGGCTACAATGAGCAGTTCTTC. Protein product: CATSHDRGGYNEQFF.

This clone was seen once. The rearrangement uses TRBV27 and TRBJ2-7, with 8 bases matching TRBD2. The CDR3 is 16 residues long. V lost 2 bases to trimming and J lost 3 bases; unmatched junction nucleotides: 9. Looked up from germline, CDR1 is MNHEY and CDR2 is SMNVEV (reference sequence). CDR3 sequence: CASSLRGAGVYYEQYF. CDR3 DNA: TGTGCCAGCAGTTTAAGAGGAGCGGGAGTTTACTACGAGCAGTACTTC.

In its sample, this clone was seen once. The rearrangement uses TRBV5-8 and TRBJ1-5; 10 nucleotides line up with TRBD1. CDR1 is SGHTS and CDR2 is YDEGEE in the germline V gene. The CDR3 sequence is 15 residues long. Unmatched junction bases numbered 1, after V lost 2 bases and J lost 2 bases. CDR3 loop: CASSLGTGGNQPQHF. CDR3 DNA: TGTGCCAGCAGCTTAGGGACAGGGGGCAATCAGCCCCAGCATTTT.

The chain recombines TRBV4-1 with TRBJ2-6, with a possible D match to TRBD2 (5 bases). V lost 5 bases and J lost 5, with 34 bases in between. This CDR3 comprises 22 residues. Germline V gives CDR1 MGHRA, CDR2 YSYEKL. The CDR3 is CASSGSTRAARLPQSRANVLTF. CDR3 nucleotides: TGCGCCAGCAGCGGATCGACGAGAGCAGCGCGACTACCACAAAGTCGGGCCAACGTCCTGACTTTC.

The chain recombines TRBV19 with TRBJ2-1; D gene unclear. The CDR3 totals 15 residues. V lost 6 bases, J lost 0 bases, and 12 bases lay in between. Germline loops: CDR1 LNHDA, CDR2 SQIVND (reference sequence). In DNA form, the CDR3 reads TGTGCCAGTAGCTCATTTGGGGACTCCTACAATGAGCAGTTCTTC. Protein: CASSSFGDSYNEQFF.

The V call is TRBV4-3, the J call TRBJ2-1, with TRBD2 as a possible D gene (6 bases). The V gene lost 0 bases and the J gene lost 13 bases, with 13 bases spanning the gap. The CDR3 sequence is 13 residues long. CDR1 is LGHNA, CDR2 YSLEER, per germline. CDR3 DNA sequence: TGCGCCAGCAGCCAAGATGGGGGGTTTTGTCAGTTCTTC. Translated: CASSQDGGFCQFF.

V gene TRBV19 combines with J gene TRBJ2-3, with D possibly TRBD1 on 6 matching bases. V was clipped by 9 bases and J by 1 base, with 17 bases between them. The CDR3 length is 15 residues. Germline CDR1 and CDR2: LNHDA and SQIVND (reference sequence). Written as DNA, the CDR3 is TGTGCCAGCACCAGGGGAGCGGCCGGCACAGATACGCAGTATTTT. Amino acids: CASTRGAAGTDTQYF.

This chain joins TRBV9 and TRBJ2-6; 9 bases align to TRBD1. The CDR3 sequence is 18 residues long. Germline-derived CDR1 and CDR2 are SGDLS and YYNGEE. Trimming cost V 4 bases and J 0 bases; bases outside gene matches: 8. CDR3 in DNA: TGTGCCAGCAGCCCCACGACAGGGGGAAGCTCTGGGGCCAACGTCCTGACTTTC. The encoded protein is CASSPTTGGSSGANVLTF.

This chain connects TRBV27 to TRBJ2-7; D may be TRBD1 or TRBD2 (5 bases each). This CDR3 has 14 amino acids. CDR1 and CDR2 (germline): MNHEY, SMNVEV (reference sequence). V was clipped by 6 bases and J by 0 bases, with 12 bases between them. CDR3 nucleotides: TGTGCCAGCAGCGACTCAGGGAGCTCCTACGAGCAGTACTTC. The encoded protein is CASSDSGSSYEQYF.

The chain couples TRBV2 to TRBJ2-7; maybe TRBD2 (5 bases). CDR3 size: 13 residues. The V gene's germline CDR1 is SNHLY and CDR2 FYNNEI. Between the trimmed V and J ends, which lost 4 bases and 4 bases, there was a span of 11 bases. The CDR3 nucleotides read TGTGCCAGCAGTGCAACCCCGGGATACGAGCAGTACTTC. It translates to CASSATPGYEQYF.